The 9 T cell receptor beta chains in this list originate from one sample, sequenced in a study of T cells after yellow fever vaccination. TCRdb fed the 5' RACE reads into MiXCR, producing one record per CDR3 protein. The sample lists over 35,000 distinct CDR3 sequences, 6% to 7% occurring once. The input for sequencing was PBMCs, either bulk or a sorted T-cell subset (CD4+, CD8+, memory, or dextramer-sorted; not recorded which), taken 45 days after the yellow fever booster vaccination. Every receptor here comes from a young man who received the YFV17D yellow fever vaccine.

This clonotype was seen ten or more times. The J gene is TRBJ1-2, the V gene TRBV20-1; D is possibly TRBD1 (5 bases). The length of the CDR3 is 13 residues. Per germline, CDR1 DFQATT and CDR2 SNEGSKA (reference sequence). V lost 5 bases, J lost 0 bases, and 10 bases lay in between. CDR3 in DNA: TGCAGTGCTGACAGTACCCCTAACTATGGCTACACCTTC. Its translation: CSADSTPNYGYTF.

This clonotype was counted a few times. The CDR3 sequence is CASSLVGGRQGNTIYF. The CDR3 DNA reads TGTGCCAGCAGCTTAGTCGGGGGGCGACAGGGAAACACCATATATTTT. This sequence joins TRBV7-2 and TRBJ1-3, with a weak D call TRBD1 (6 bases). Germline V gives CDR1 SGHTA, CDR2 FQGNSA. Trimming took off 1 base at V and 4 bases at J, with 14 bases between the two ends. The CDR3 runs 16 residues.

Many counts were recorded for this clonotype. V usage is TRBV14 and J usage is TRBJ2-5, with TRBD2 matching over 8 bases. The CDR3 contains 13 residues. Unmatched junction bases numbered 9, after V lost 5 bases and J lost 10 bases. CDR1 and CDR2 from the germline V gene are SGHDN and FVKESK. CDR3 amino acids: CASSSSLAGGQYF. The CDR3 DNA reads as TGTGCCAGCAGCTCCTCCCTCGCGGGAGGCCAGTACTTC.

This clonotype was counted at least ten times. V and J are TRBV12-3 or TRBV12-4 and TRBJ2-7; no firm D call. The CDR3 runs 14 residues. Trimming pared 8 bases from V and 2 bases from J, leaving 16 bases between. CDR3 bases: TGTGCCAGCGCGGACGGAACTCCTCCCTACGAGCAGTACTTC. As protein: CASADGTPPYEQYF.

This sequence joins TRBV20-1 and TRBJ1-2; 9 bases map to TRBD1. The trim removed 1 base at V and 8 bases at J, leaving 5 bases unmatched. This CDR3 region has 13 residues. CDR1 and CDR2 from the germline V gene are DFQATT and SNEGSKA (reference sequence). CDR3 nucleotides: TGCAGTGCTAGAGGGACAGGGGAGTGGGGCTACACCTTC. Translated: CSARGTGEWGYTF.

The rearrangement links TRBV7-3 to TRBJ2-3, with D hard to call. The CDR3 totals 12 residues. Germline CDR1 and CDR2: SGHTA and FQGTGA. Deletions cut 5 bases from V and 1 base from J, with 4 bases between. The CDR3 is CASSHGTDTQYF. The DNA of the CDR3 is TGTGCCAGCAGCCACGGCACAGATACGCAGTATTTT.

This clonotype appeared a few times. This chain connects TRBV11-2 to TRBJ1-2, with D possibly matching TRBD1 (5 bases). Looked up from germline, CDR1 is SGHAT and CDR2 is FQNNGV. The CDR3 consists of 13 residues. V was clipped by 3 bases and J by 4 bases, with 9 bases between them. Here the CDR3 DNA reads TGTGCCAGCAGCTTGCAGGGTAGCTATGGCTACACCTTC. Translation: CASSLQGSYGYTF. The variable domain in full, with the rest retrieved from reference TRBV11-2 and TRBJ1-2, is EAGVAQSPRYKIIEKRQSVAFWCNPISGHATLYWYQQILGQGPKLLIQFQNNGVVDDSQLPKDRFSAERLKGVDSTLKIQPAKLEDSAVYLCASSLQGSYGYTFGSGTRLTVV.

This clonotype showed up many times. The chain employs TRBV7-9 and TRBJ1-1, with 7 bases matching TRBD1. The CDR3 runs 14 residues. J lost 4 bases, V lost 7 bases, and 9 bases had no gene match. From germline, CDR1 is SEHNR and CDR2 FQNEAQ (reference sequence). Here the CDR3 reads CASTQTGSATEAFF. The CDR3 nucleotides read TGTGCCAGCACCCAGACAGGGTCGGCCACTGAAGCTTTCTTT.

The sample holds many counts of this clonotype. The V gene is TRBV20-1, the J gene TRBJ2-7; possible D gene TRBD2, 6 bases. The V end was cut by 0 bases, the J end by 1 base, with 16 bases between. Germline V gene lookup returns CDR1 DFQATT and CDR2 SNEGSKA (reference sequence). CDR3 length: 16 residues. For the CDR3, the DNA is TGCAGTGCTAGAGATGCGGCGGGACTGATTTCCTACGAGCAGTACTTC. Protein product: CSARDAAGLISYEQYF.